These T cell receptor beta chains were read from a single sample in a study of blood T cell repertoires in COVID-19. Method: immunoSEQ multiplex PCR; TCRdb's copy keeps in-frame clones and lacks some. The sample consists of 130,000 to 150,000 clones, 80% to 90% of them appearing once. The sequencing input was peripheral blood. All receptors derive from a woman aged 45-65 years with acute or convalescent COVID-19. Each CDR3 is given with its conserved first and last residue. A D gene is named only where the DNA matches it firmly. Expanded clones get a size class; other rows say once, few or many, or leave the size out.

once TRBJ1-6 . TRBV9 TGTGCCAGCAGCGTAGCTCAGGGGAATTCACCCCTCCACTTT CASSVAQGNSPLHF
. TRBJ1-2 . TRBV18 TGTGCCAGCTCACGGGGGGGGCCCGCTAACTATGGCTACACCTTC CASSRGGPANYGYTF
. TRBJ2-7 . TRBV19 TGTGCCAGTGGGTCAGGGGCGTACGAGCAGTACTTC CASGSGAYEQYF
. TRBJ2-5 . TRBV4-1 TGCGCCAGCAGCCAAGCTAGGGGTTTTCAAGAGACCCAGTACTTC CASSQARGFQETQYF
. TRBJ1-2 . TRBV12-5 TGTGCTAGTGCCTCCCTCGCTAACTATGGCTACACCTTC CASASLANYGYTF
. TRBJ2-7 . TRBV7-9 TGTGCCAGCAGCTTAGCGATCGGCAGGAACAGGGAGCAGTACTTC CASSLAIGRNREQYF
. TRBJ2-1 TRBD2 TRBV6-5 TGTGCCAGCAGCGACGATGGACTAGCCCTGAGTGAGCAGTTCTTC CASSDDGLALSEQFF
. TRBJ1-1 TRBD1 TRBV9 TGTGCCAGCAGTTATACAGGGGCGAACACTGAAGCTTTCTTT CASSYTGANTEAFF
. TRBJ2-5 . TRBV7-2 TGTGCCAGCAGCTTAAGTCGAAACGGGGAGACCCAGTACTTC CASSLSRNGETQYF
. TRBJ1-4 . TRBV27 TGTGCCAGCAGTCTCGGACCCCGAGGGACTAATGAAAAACTGTTTTTT CASSLGPRGTNEKLFF
. TRBJ1-1 . TRBV7-3 TGTGCCAGCAGCTTAGTTGGAGGGAAGATGAACACTGAAGCTTTCTTT CASSLVGGKMNTEAFF
. TRBJ1-5 . TRBV14 TGTGCCAGCAGCCAAGGGGCAGGGAATGCGCCCCAGCATTTT CASSQGAGNAPQHF
once TRBJ1-2 . TRBV28 TGTGCCAGCAGTTTAGGGGCACCACCGTATGGCTACACCTTC CASSLGAPPYGYTF
. TRBJ1-1 TRBD1 TRBV10-3 TGTGCCATCAGTGCGAATCCTACAGGGGGCACTGAAGCTTTCTTT CAISANPTGGTEAFF
few TRBJ2-7 . TRBV6-1 TGTGCCAGCAGTGAAGAGGGAAGGCGGGGCCAGGAGCAGTACTTC CASSEEGRRGQEQYF
. TRBJ1-1 . TRBV7-9 TGTGCCAGCAGCTCGACATCACCGCCCGAAGCTTTCTTT CASSSTSPPEAFF
. TRBJ1-5 TRBD1 TRBV18 TGTGCCAGCTCACCACCCAACAGGGGTGATCAGCCCCAGCATTTT CASSPPNRGDQPQHF
. TRBJ1-2 . TRBV28 TGTGCCAGCAGTTCAGGGGATCGTGGCTACACCTTC CASSSGDRGYTF
. TRBJ1-5 . TRBV27 TGTGCCAGCAGTTTGAGTAGCAATCAGCCCCAGCATTTT CASSLSSNQPQHF
. TRBJ2-3 TRBD1 TRBV4-1 TGCGCCAGCGGACAGGGGGTAGAAACAGATACGCAGTATTTT CASGQGVETDTQYF
. TRBJ1-3 . TRBV4-2 TGTGCCAGCGTCGGGGCTGGAAACACCATATATTTT CASVGAGNTIYF
. TRBJ1-4 . TRBV28 TGTGCCAGCAGTTCCCCACACGTAACTAATGAAAAACTGTTTTTT CASSSPHVTNEKLFF
. TRBJ1-6 . TRBV3-1/TRBV3-2 TGTGCCAGCAGCCATAAGACAGGCCTCTCGATGACCCTCCACTTT CASSHKTGLSMTLHF
. TRBJ2-7 TRBD1 TRBV10-3 TGTGCCGTATCCCCCGGGACAGGGCAAGGCTACGAGCAGTACTTC CAVSPGTGQGYEQYF
once TRBJ1-5 TRBD1 TRBV6-5 TGTGCCAGCAGGGATACAGGGGAGAATCAGCCCCAGCATTTT CASRDTGENQPQHF
. TRBJ2-3 . TRBV9 TGTGCCAGCAGCGTAGGTGGGGGGATAGCAGATACGCAGTATTTT CASSVGGGIADTQYF
. TRBJ2-7 TRBD2 TRBV3-1/TRBV3-2 TGTGCCAGCAGCCCAGCGGGGGGGCGCGGCGAGCAGTACTTC CASSPAGGRGEQYF
. TRBJ1-6 . TRBV7-7 TGTGCTAGCAGCTTACTCGCAGGGGCTTATAATTCACCCCTCCACTTT CASSLLAGAYNSPLHF
few TRBJ1-5 . TRBV19 TGTGCCAGTAGTATAGCCCTCCCCCAGCCCCAGCATTTT CASSIALPQPQHF
. TRBJ1-1 . TRBV5-1 TGCGCCAGCAGCTCCCTGGTAGGGGAAACTGAAGCTTTCTTT CASSSLVGETEAFF
. TRBJ2-1 TRBD2 TRBV7-9 TGTGCCAGCAGCCCACCACCAGAGCGGGGTAACAATGAGCAGTTCTTC CASSPPPERGNNEQFF
. TRBJ1-2 . TRBV18 TGTGCCAGCTCACCGTCGACACCAGGGACACCGGCTGGCTACACCTTC CASSPSTPGTPAGYTF
. TRBJ2-3 TRBD2 TRBV19 TGTGCCAGTAGTATGGGCAGCGGGGGGGAAAGCACAGATACGCAGTATTTT CASSMGSGGESTDTQYF
. TRBJ1-2 . TRBV5-4 TGTGCCAGCAGTTGGGGTGGGGCTGGCTACACCTTC CASSWGGAGYTF
. TRBJ2-2 . TRBV7-3 TGTGCCAGCAGCCAGCCGGGACTCGGCACCACCGGGGAGCTGTTTTTT CASSQPGLGTTGELFF
. TRBJ2-2 . TRBV11-1 TGTGCCAGCAGCTTAGGACTTAGCACCGGGGAGCTGTTTTTT CASSLGLSTGELFF
once TRBJ1-1 . TRBV25-1 TGTGCCAGCAGTCCGCCGGGAGGGGCTGCTTTCTTT CASSPPGGAAFF
. TRBJ2-5 TRBD2 TRBV5-6 TGTGCCAGCAGCCGGGTAGCGGGAGGGTACCAAGAGACCCAGTACTTC CASSRVAGGYQETQYF
. TRBJ1-1 . TRBV5-1 TGCGCCAGCAGCTTGCAACAACAGAACACTGAAGCTTTCTTT CASSLQQQNTEAFF
. TRBJ1-2 TRBD1 TRBV5-8 TGTGCCAGCAGTTCCGGGACAGCCGGCTTCGATGGCTACACCTTC CASSSGTAGFDGYTF
. TRBJ1-5 TRBD1 TRBV6-2/TRBV6-3 TGTGCCAGCAGTACCGGACAGGGGAATCAGCCCCAGCATTTT CASSTGQGNQPQHF
. TRBJ2-7 . TRBV10-1 TGCGCCAGCAGTGAGTCTAGATCTACCTACGAGCAGTACTTC CASSESRSTYEQYF
once TRBJ1-6 . TRBV5-5 TGTGCCAGCAGCTTGAGTACGTTGAGCTCCTATAATTCACCCCTCCACTTT CASSLSTLSSYNSPLHF
. TRBJ2-1 TRBD2 TRBV7-3 TGTGCCAGCAGCTTAACGTTTGCGGGAGGGGACAATGAGCAGTTCTTC CASSLTFAGGDNEQFF
. TRBJ1-1 . TRBV5-4 TGTGCCAGCAGCCAGGACATGAACACTGAAGCTTTCTTT CASSQDMNTEAFF